Here is one TCR beta chain with its context. There is no known antigen for this receptor. No much larger clone is present one base from it, and per-base qualities are unavailable. The library was obtained by the immunoSEQ multiplex PCR assay. A mixture of 60 forward primers for TCR Vbeta segments and 13 reverse primers for TCR Jbeta segments was used in the multiplex PCR. The CDR3 region of rearranged TCR beta genes was amplified from genomic DNA by a multiplex PCR assay. The amplified TCR beta libraries were sequenced on the Illumina HiSeq System as 87-base-pair reads. The authors' analysis ran thus. A later analysis tallied 75 million to 95 million unique TCR beta chains across the roughly 610 repertoires, and about 10 million of those chains were shared by two or more donors. To remove PCR and sequencing errors, raw reads were error-corrected and collapsed into unique sequences using a nearest-neighbor algorithm that merged closely related sequences. V, D and J gene segments were assigned by aligning CDR3 sequences to IMGT reference sequences. For a sequence to be retained, at least a six-nucleotide match to both a V gene segment and a J gene segment was required. Rearrangements were called productive when the CDR3 lacked stop codons and stayed in frame with V and J; all others were non-productive. CDR3 was defined by IMGT convention, running from the second conserved V-encoded cysteine to the conserved J-encoded phenylalanine. The earlier analysis of a few hundred of the donors excluded any sequence lacking an unambiguous match to a single V gene segment. In an earlier analysis of approximately 610 of the donors, V segments were called functional above 56.7% productive rearrangements and were called segregating when the between-donor standard deviation exceeded 5%. A statistical classification framework was developed to diagnose cytomegalovirus status using the catalog of TCR beta chain sequences. V and J gene assignment, in a later analysis, came from comparing TCR nucleotide sequences with IMGT/GENE-DB human TR gene sequences. A later analysis assigned CDR3 sequences and most-parsimonious VDJ recombination scenarios with the TCRdist pipeline. In a later analysis, each TCR beta chain was defined by its CDR3 amino acid sequence together with its V-gene family, and reads without a unique V-gene family were excluded. A later analysis removed several hundred highly shared, low-generation-probability nucleotide sequences to deal with suspected cross-contamination and a sequencing artifact. For each public chain, a later analysis derived a clonal expansion index from normalized ranks of inferred template counts within each repertoire. Generation probabilities in a later analysis came from a VDJ recombination model fitted to out-of-frame rearrangements, and those results were checked against IGoR. Hypergeometric tests were used in a later analysis to score TCR-TCR, TCR-HLA and TCR-CMV co-occurrence, with a repertoire-size bias correction applied to the TCR pairs. In a later analysis, false discovery rates were estimated by permuting HLA or CMV assignments 20 times. A later analysis grouped co-occurring TCRs with DBSCAN, adding TCRdist sequence similarity when clustering within HLA-allele-positive subsets. Repertoires with fewer than 30,000 or more than 120,000 public chains were left out of co-occurrence clustering, as were five repertoires with anomalous nucleotide sharing. The source is immuneACCESS, and TCRdb retained only in-frame sequences with V and J called. Part of the clones is not carried over; for the studies checked, unresolved V genes explain less than half of this, and the remainder is unexplained. From that table come the V and J calls and clone size; the DNA was used to work out D and trimming. The sample table contains tens of thousands of clones; only one count was recorded for roughly two thirds of them. The ten biggest clones cover approximately 14% of the sample.

This specimen belongs to a study of cytomegalovirus exposure and HLA in healthy donors (dated by TCRdb to the late 2010s). Concerning the study at large: An earlier analysis of some 620 of the donors reported about 260 Gb of sequence data and approximately 120 million unique TCR beta sequences obtained from around 180 million T cells. A later genetic analysis used genome-wide SNP genotypes for about three fifths of the 666 donors, treating that subset as a discovery cohort. HLA typing covered class I and class II loci at four-digit resolution. An earlier analysis of approximately 630 of the donors applied high-throughput TCR beta sequencing to assess whether each TCR beta V gene segment acted as functional or pseudogenic. In addition to the first cohort of 650 to 800 subjects, a separate validation cohort of 130 or so different subjects was used. In a later analysis, previously published TCR beta repertoires from fewer than 750 donors were re-analyzed and high-resolution HLA genotyping was added so that TCR occurrence patterns could be studied. Every repertoire in the discovery cohort had been generated on one and the same sequencing platform. Approximately 310 gigabases of sequencing data and around 88 million unique TCR sequences made up an early release that covered around 640 HLA-typed donors. Typing coverage differed by locus: A, B, C, DRB1 and DQB1 were typed in about 620-630 donors, DQA1 in 522, DPA1 in nearly 610, and DPB1 in 400 to 480. The study was designed to test whether signatures of past pathogen exposure could be identified by cataloging public T cell receptors. Of the 300 to 450 genotyped donors, 75% to 85% were placed in the genetic ancestry cluster associated with self-reported Caucasian donors. Rather than using new phenotypic data, the later analysis identified candidate immune exposures from TCR beta sequences and from how often those sequences occurred across donors. Donor age, sex, ethnicity and CMV serostatus were compiled together with the repertoire data. To predict cytomegalovirus infection status, the study brought together high-throughput TCR immunosequencing, statistical association of individual TCRs with disease status, and machine learning. Among around 400 genotyped donors of the cohort, an average of roughly 230,000 unique TCR beta nucleotide sequences was sequenced per donor, of which roughly 17% were non-productive. Using immunosequencing, the study profiled T cell repertoires from 500 to 800 subjects and related those repertoires to cytomegalovirus serostatus. Because of strong linkage in the cohort, roughly five DR-DQ haplotypes were treated as single units for association and clustering. On the study overall, not on this receptor specifically: According to a later analysis, parvovirus B19, influenza, CMV and Epstein-Barr virus appeared linked to several top co-occurrence clusters. A later analysis found that TCR association rates varied across HLA loci, with DRB1 alleles showing the most associated TCRs and HLA-C alleles the fewest. According to a later genetic analysis, donors in an Asian-associated ancestry cluster had fewer N-insertions in productive TCRs than the approximately 700-donor mean. Correlated functional status among segregating V segments might be attributable to linkage disequilibrium, but an unknown experimental factor could not be ruled out. A few of the identified cytomegalovirus-associated TCR beta chains were confirmed in vitro to be specific for cytomegalovirus antigens. In an earlier analysis of around 600 of the donors, most TCR beta V segments were observed in productive rearrangements about 87% or about 30% of the time, broadly matching IMGT annotations. Most TCR sequences were observed very rarely across donors, whereas some public TCRs were present in many individuals. The presence/absence analyses assumed that sequencing depth was roughly uniform across donors, and that assumption may not be true. According to a later analysis, most CMV-associated TCR beta chains appeared to be HLA-restricted, and the HLA associations seemed to be driven largely by CMV exposure. In the study, 150 to 200 TCR beta chains were listed as associated with cytomegalovirus. The cohort was sequenced for TCR beta chains only, and without alpha or paired-chain data the features that could be detected were limited. The earlier analysis of almost 600 of the donors excluded 15 to 20 rarely observed V segments, including chromosome 9 orphons, because counts were too low. A cluster of highly shared sequence variants was judged likely to be a technical artifact of the sequencing pipeline. In both the original and validation cohorts, the classifier was reported to diagnose cytomegalovirus status with high specificity and sensitivity. Some IMGT-functional V segments, including TRBV6-2 and TRBV6-3, could not be distinguished by the 87-base-pair reads and were therefore excluded. In a later analysis, HLA-associated TCR beta chains were found to be more clonally expanded and to have lower generation probabilities than equally common non-associated chains. The authors suggested that the approach could potentially be generalized to other disease states and immunological phenotypes. In a later genetic analysis, a missense DCLRE1C variant was associated with V-gene and J-gene trimming of TCR beta chains, and the association was replicated in an independent cohort. A further reported finding was that TCR beta sequences accurately predicted the HLA-A and HLA-B alleles for most subjects in the first cohort. In a later analysis, 15,000 to 20,000 TCR beta sequences were associated with specific HLA alleles at a false discovery rate of 0.05. When HLA alleles, especially DR and DQ, strongly co-occurred, TCR associations were difficult to assign to individual alleles. For the cohort, immune exposure information was limited to CMV serostatus. Because HLA typing was missing for some donors at each locus, association tests included only the typed subset.

In total, 500 to 700 healthy bone marrow donors made up the cohort. All cohort members were sampled while nominally healthy, although unrecorded immune exposures were likely present. The donor tested CMV seropositive and was one of the 289 seropositive cohort members. A peripheral blood sample was provided by each donor, and peripheral blood mononuclear cells were used for TCR beta sequencing. Genomic DNA extraction from the blood cell samples was performed with the Qiagen DNeasy Blood Extraction Kit. The germline ends are 19 bases apart after V is trimmed by 10 bases and J by 0 bases. The cysteine opens and the phenylalanine closes a CDR3 of 16 amino acids. Of the read, only the CDR3 DNA is kept; its 48 bases are in frame from base 1. CDR1 is given as WNHNN and CDR2 as SYGVQD, both from the germline V gene (reference sequence).

The sequence came from a male donor in good health and CMV-seropositive. The specimen sequenced was PBMCs. Recombination linked TRBV10-1 to TRBJ2-4, with a tentative D gene TRBD1 over 6 matching bases. The sequence in DNA is TGCGCCACCCGAAACAGGGTTTCCGTAGCCAAAAACATTCAGTACTTC. Its translation reads: CATRNRVSVAKNIQYF.